What follows are 23 T cell receptor beta chains derived from one specimen sequenced in a study of cytomegalovirus exposure and HLA in healthy donors. PCR used 60 Vbeta primers and 13 Jbeta primers. Produced via immunoSEQ multiplex PCR; TCRdb's table is partial and in-frame only. The data hold more than 150,000 clones, with 82% observed a single time. The specimen sequenced was PBMCs. The source is a woman between 18 and 30 years old in good health and CMV-seronegative.

The chain is built from TRBV27 and TRBJ1-2, with 10 positions matching TRBD1. Germline CDR1 MNHEY, CDR2 SMNVEV (reference sequence). There are 14 residues in the CDR3. The V and J ends lost 7 bases and 7 bases, in that order; junction bases with no gene match: 9. The CDR3 DNA reads as TGTGCCAGCACCCGACAGGGGGCGCGCGGTGGCTACACCTTC. As protein: CASTRQGARGGYTF.

V is TRBV5-1 and J is TRBJ1-4; D remains ambiguous. V lost 0 bases and J 6 bases, leaving 9 bases between the germline ends. In germline, CDR1 is SGHRS, CDR2 YFSETQ. CDR3 length equals 14 residues. CDR3 bases: TGCGCCAGCAGCTTGGCGGGGATGTATGAAAAACTGTTTTTT. Protein sequence: CASSLAGMYEKLFF.

The CDR3 loop reads CASRSQTERLANYGYTF. For the CDR3, the DNA is TGTGCAAGTCGCTCACAGACAGAAAGATTAGCTAACTATGGCTACACCTTC. V gene TRBV12-2 combines with J gene TRBJ1-2; the table calls TRBD1, which could not be checked here. TRBV12-2 is shown as a pseudogene. The CDR3 loop spans 17 amino acids.

The CDR3 here is CASMGGSYNEQFF. In DNA, the CDR3 is TGTGCCAGCATGGGAGGTTCCTACAATGAGCAGTTCTTC. The chain employs TRBV2 and TRBJ2-1; D might be TRBD2 (6 bases). Germline CDR1 reads SNHLY; CDR2 reads FYNNEI. CDR3 length equals 13 residues. Trimming took 7 bases from V and 1 from J, leaving 8 bases between them.

This sequence joins TRBV7-6 and TRBJ1-2; 9 nucleotides match TRBD1. Looked up from germline, CDR1 is SGHVS and CDR2 is FNYEAQ. The CDR3 has 14 amino acids. J lost 5 bases, V lost 5 bases, and 6 bases had no gene match. CDR3 sequence: CASSTGQGPYGYTF. The CDR3 DNA follows: TGTGCCAGCAGCACGGGACAGGGCCCGTATGGCTACACCTTC.

The CDR3 sequence is CASTGPGVANTGELFF. CDR3 DNA: TGCGCCAGCACGGGTCCCGGCGTTGCGAACACCGGGGAGCTGTTTTTT. This chain joins TRBV5-1 and TRBJ2-2, with no clear D. V lost 6 bases and J lost 0, with 15 bases in between. Per the germline V gene, CDR1 is SGHRS and CDR2 is YFSETQ. The CDR3 totals 16 residues.

The chain employs TRBV5-1 and TRBJ2-5; 7 bases line up with TRBD1. Germline V gene sequence: CDR1 SGHRS, CDR2 YFSETQ. The J segment lost 3 bases and the V segment lost 2 bases, leaving 4 bases of the junction unmatched. This CDR3 comprises 14 residues. The CDR3 loop reads CASSLMDRKETQYF. The CDR3 nucleotides are TGCGCCAGCAGCTTAATGGACAGGAAAGAGACCCAGTACTTC. The full variable domain, in which reference TRBV5-1 and TRBJ2-5 provide the parts outside the CDR3, is KAGVTQTPRYLIKTRGQQVTLSCSPISGHRSVSWYQQTPGQGLQFLFEYFSETQRNKGNFPGRFSGRQFSNSRSEMNVSTLELGDSALYLCASSLMDRKETQYFGPGTRLLVL.

V is TRBV6-4 and J is TRBJ1-5, with 7 bases identical to TRBD1. The CDR3 consists of 15 residues. Germline CDR1 MRHNA, CDR2 SNTAGT. The V segment lost 0 bases and the J segment 3 bases; nucleotides outside the gene matches: 2. The CDR3 sequence is CASSDSGQLNQPQHF. In nucleotides, the CDR3 is TGTGCCAGCAGTGACTCGGGACAGCTCAATCAGCCCCAGCATTTT.

This CDR3 is CASSLRPGQGTYEQYF. For the CDR3, the DNA is TGTGCCAGCAGCTTGCGACCGGGACAGGGAACCTACGAGCAGTACTTC. This chain connects TRBV28 to TRBJ2-7; 9 bases are shared with TRBD1. V trimming: 6 bases; J trimming: 2 bases; junction bases outside the gene matches: 11. This CDR3 has 16 amino acids. Germline V lookup: CDR1 MDHEN, CDR2 SYDVKM.

This clone has only a few counts. Other DNA sequences in this specimen translate into the identical CDR3. J is TRBJ2-5 and V is TRBV19; the match to TRBD2 covers 9 bases. The CDR3 length is 15 residues. The germline gives CDR1 LNHDA, CDR2 SQIVND (reference sequence). Trimming cost V 3 bases and J 4 bases; bases outside gene matches: 6. CDR3 nucleotide sequence: TGTGCCAGTAGTATCGCGGGAGGGCCGGGAGAGACCCAGTACTTC. Translating it yields CASSIAGGPGETQYF. Variable domain in full (rest from reference TRBV19 and TRBJ2-5): DGGITQSPKYLFRKEGQNVTLSCEQNLNHDAMYWYRQDPGQGLRLIYYSQIVNDFQKGDIAEGYSVSREKKESFPLTVTSAQKNPTAFYLCASSIAGGPGETQYFGPGTRLLVL.

V gene TRBV6-1 combines with J gene TRBJ1-2; D is undetermined. V lost 5 bases and J lost 8, with 9 bases in between. Looked up from germline, CDR1 is MNHNS and CDR2 is SASEGT. The CDR3 consists of 11 residues. This CDR3 is CASSLSRGYTF. CDR3 coding DNA: TGTGCCAGCAGTCTTTCCCGGGGCTACACCTTC.

This clone came up once. This rearrangement joins TRBV5-1 to TRBJ2-3; no reliable D call. The V end lost 1 base, the J end lost 6 bases, and 6 bases lay between the germline ends. Germline V gene lookup returns CDR1 SGHRS and CDR2 YFSETQ. This CDR3 has 12 amino acids. CDR3 protein: CASSLSFDTQYF. The CDR3 DNA reads as TGCGCCAGCAGCTTGTCGTTCGATACGCAGTATTTT.

This clone has a handful of counts. This chain links TRBV5-1 with TRBJ2-7; D is ambiguous. This CDR3 is built from 13 residues. V dropped 0 bases and J dropped 6 bases, with 10 bases sitting between them. The germline V gene encodes CDR1 SGHRS and CDR2 YFSETQ. The chain's CDR3 is CASSLVTTGEQYF. The CDR3 nucleotides read TGCGCCAGCAGCTTGGTCACGACGGGCGAGCAGTACTTC. The variable domain in full, completed from reference TRBV5-1 and TRBJ2-7, reads KAGVTQTPRYLIKTRGQQVTLSCSPISGHRSVSWYQQTPGQGLQFLFEYFSETQRNKGNFPGRFSGRQFSNSRSEMNVSTLELGDSALYLCASSLVTTGEQYFGPGTRLTVT.

The chain uses TRBV4-2 and TRBJ1-6; 8 nucleotides match TRBD1. J was trimmed by 8 bases and V by 3 bases; bases with no gene match: 6. Per the germline V gene, CDR1 is LGHNA and CDR2 is YNFKEQ. The CDR3 extends over 15 amino acids. The CDR3 spells CASSQTGEGDSPLHF. The CDR3 DNA is TGTGCCAGCAGCCAGACAGGGGAAGGGGATTCACCCCTCCACTTT.

V and J are TRBV11-2 and TRBJ2-7, with D unresolved. Trimming pared 1 base from V and 0 bases from J, leaving 10 bases between. Germline CDR1 SGHAT, CDR2 FQNNGV. The CDR3 is made up of 15 amino acids. The CDR3 DNA follows: TGTGCCAGCAGCTTAGTTCCGGAGACCTCCTACGAGCAGTACTTC. Residues: CASSLVPETSYEQYF.

This chain links TRBV30 with TRBJ2-2, with D uncertain. The V and J ends lost 0 bases and 6 bases respectively, with 8 bases between them. There are 13 residues in the CDR3. CDR1 and CDR2 (germline): GTSNPN, SVGIG (reference sequence). CDR3 DNA sequence: TGTGCCTGGAGTGTACCAGGTTCCGGGGAGCTGTTTTTT. Encoded protein: CAWSVPGSGELFF. The full variable domain, rest sourced from reference TRBV30 and TRBJ2-2, is SQTIHQWPATLVQPVGSPLSLECTVEGTSNPNLYWYRQAAGRGLQLLFYSVGIGQISSEVPQNLSASRPQDRQFILSSKKLLLSDSGFYLCAWSVPGSGELFFGEGSRLTVL.

The CDR3 DNA sequence: TGTGCCAGCAGCTTGCAGGGGCCAACTTCAGGCAATGAGCAGTTCTTC. Amino acid sequence: CASSLQGPTSGNEQFF. The V call is TRBV7-3, the J call TRBJ2-1; the D gene is possibly TRBD1 (6 bases). Between the trimmed V and J ends, which lost 3 bases and 6 bases, there was a span of 18 bases. CDR3 length: 16 residues. Germline V gives CDR1 SGHTA, CDR2 FQGTGA.

This clone came up a few times. This sequence joins TRBV6-4 and TRBJ2-2; no clear D. The CDR3 length is 16 residues. Germline V gives CDR1 MRHNA, CDR2 SNTAGT. The germline V and J ends were trimmed by 5 bases and 0 bases, with 13 bases remaining between them. The CDR3 reads CASSTVGLPNTGELFF. In nucleotides, the CDR3 is TGTGCCAGCAGTACTGTGGGCCTTCCGAACACCGGGGAGCTGTTTTTT.

The chain carries TRBV2 and TRBJ2-2; 7 bases align to TRBD2. This CDR3 contains 16 residues. Germline loops: CDR1 SNHLY, CDR2 FYNNEI. V trimming: 6 bases; J trimming: 3 bases; junction bases outside the gene matches: 10. The CDR3 DNA sequence: TGTGCCAGCAGCCAAACATTAGCGGGTGACACCGGGGAGCTGTTTTTT. Its protein is CASSQTLAGDTGELFF.

This clone was seen a single time. V and J are TRBV7-9 and TRBJ2-1, with D unresolved. Germline lookup yields CDR1 SEHNR and CDR2 FQNEAQ (reference sequence). V dropped 1 base and J dropped 0 bases, with 10 bases sitting between them. CDR3 length: 16 residues. DNA for the CDR3: TGTGCCAGCAGCTTAGAGCAGGCCAACTCCTACAATGAGCAGTTCTTC. This sequence encodes CASSLEQANSYNEQFF.

The V call is TRBV29-1, the J call TRBJ2-3; a weak D match, TRBD2 (6 bases). V was cut by 4 bases and J by 1 base, with 15 bases left in between. Germline assignment: CDR1 SQVTM and CDR2 ANQGSEA. The CDR3 consists of 15 residues. CDR3 DNA sequence: TGCAGCGTTGCCGCCGGGACTCTCCGCACAGATACGCAGTATTTT. The encoded protein is CSVAAGTLRTDTQYF.

This clone was detected a few times. The rearrangement links TRBV4-2 to TRBJ2-4, with D tentatively TRBD1 (6 bases). V lost 0 bases and J 6 bases, leaving 12 bases between the germline ends. The CDR3 covers 15 residues. CDR1 and CDR2 (germline): LGHNA, YNFKEQ. The CDR3: CASSQEWEQGNIQYF. The DNA for the CDR3 is TGTGCCAGCAGCCAAGAATGGGAACAGGGAAACATTCAGTACTTC.

The V call is TRBV6-6, the J call TRBJ2-7; the match to TRBD1 covers 8 bases. The germline V gene encodes CDR1 MNHNY and CDR2 SVGAGI (reference sequence). This CDR3 contains 12 residues. The CDR3 nucleotides are TGTGCTTCCCGAGGACAGGGCTACGAGCAGTACTTC. Translation gives CASRGQGYEQYF.